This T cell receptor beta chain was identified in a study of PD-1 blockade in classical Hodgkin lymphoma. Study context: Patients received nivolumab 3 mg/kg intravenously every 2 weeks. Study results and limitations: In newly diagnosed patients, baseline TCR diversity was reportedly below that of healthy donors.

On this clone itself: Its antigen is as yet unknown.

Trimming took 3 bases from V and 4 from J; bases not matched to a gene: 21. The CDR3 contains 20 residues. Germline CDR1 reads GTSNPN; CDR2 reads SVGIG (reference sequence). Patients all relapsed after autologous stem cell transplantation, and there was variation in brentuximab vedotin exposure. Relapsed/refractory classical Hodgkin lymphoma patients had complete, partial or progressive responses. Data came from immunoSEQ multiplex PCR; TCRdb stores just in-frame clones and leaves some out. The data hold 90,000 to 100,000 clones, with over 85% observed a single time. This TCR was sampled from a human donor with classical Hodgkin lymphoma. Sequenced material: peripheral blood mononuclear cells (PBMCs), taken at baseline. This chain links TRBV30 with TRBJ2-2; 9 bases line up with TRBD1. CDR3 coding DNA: TGTGCCTGGAGCAACCACCGGGACAGGGACTGGGAGAGTGGCACCGGGGAGCTGTTTTTT. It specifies CAWSNHRDRDWESGTGELFF.